The next 20 T cell receptor beta chains were all read from a single sample in a study of human T cells and chemical hapten exposure. In TCRdb, the RACE reads were re-called with MiXCR into one record per CDR3 protein. The sample carries 150,000 to 200,000 distinct CDR3 sequences, 24% recorded once. Time point given: patch test 3, about 24 weeks after DPC sensitization. Documented treatment: therapeutic diphenylcyclopropenone sensitization with weekly scalp DPC. Specimen: whole blood, collected in connection with sensitization to the hapten diphenylcyclopropenone (DPC). These receptor sequences come from a woman in her thirties or forties with alopecia areata. Some clones in this sample may be carry-over from other donors' samples.

The sample holds a few counts of this clonotype. The rearrangement links TRBV30 to TRBJ2-1; 13 nucleotides align to TRBD2. From germline, CDR1 is GTSNPN and CDR2 SVGIG (reference sequence). The CDR3 has 17 amino acids. Unmatched junction bases numbered 13, after V lost 3 bases and J lost 8 bases. Here the CDR3 reads CAWSERLAGGHVDEQFF. The CDR3 bases are TGTGCCTGGAGCGAGAGACTAGCGGGAGGCCATGTAGATGAGCAGTTCTTC.

The rearrangement uses TRBV7-3 and TRBJ2-7; a weak D match, TRBD1 (5 bases). The germline V gene has CDR1 SGHTA and CDR2 FQGTGA. Between the trimmed V and J ends, which lost 5 bases and 7 bases, there was a span of 15 bases. CDR3 length: 13 residues. CDR3 loop: CASSVSGLGEQYF. The CDR3 nucleotides read TGTGCCAGCAGCGTTTCAGGGTTGGGGGAGCAGTACTTC.

CDR3 protein: CASSGQANTGELFF. For the CDR3, the DNA is TGTGCCAGCAGTGGACAGGCGAACACCGGGGAGCTGTTTTTT. The chain recombines TRBV6-5 with TRBJ2-2; 7 bases fit TRBD1. The V gene end was trimmed by 5 bases and the J gene end by 0 bases; junction bases not matched to a gene: 0. Germline CDR1 MNHEY, CDR2 SVGAGI. The CDR3 runs to 14 residues.

The table lists this clonotype with a few counts. The chain combines TRBV29-1 with TRBJ1-2, with D possibly matching TRBD1 (5 bases). Trimming left V 5 bases short and J 4 bases short, with 14 bases between. The germline CDR1 and CDR2 sequences are SQVTM and ANQGSEA. The CDR3 loop spans 13 amino acids. CDR3 nucleotide sequence: TGCAGCGTTTGGGAGGGGAATATCTATGGCTACACCTTC. It encodes CSVWEGNIYGYTF.

J is TRBJ2-3 and V is TRBV12-3 or TRBV12-4; D unresolved. Trimming removed 2 bases at V and 7 bases at J, with 10 bases between. CDR3 length equals 13 residues. CDR3 sequence (DNA): TGTGCCAGCAGTTTACCAGGTCCTAATACGCAGTATTTT. Translated: CASSLPGPNTQYF.

In this sample, this clonotype turned up many times. The V and J genes are TRBV28 and TRBJ2-7; D remains unclear. Germline assignment: CDR1 MDHEN and CDR2 SYDVKM. Trimming removed 1 base at V and 1 base at J, with 8 bases between. This CDR3 region has 14 residues. In DNA, the CDR3 is TGTGCCAGCAGTTTATCGCACGGTTCCTACGAGCAGTACTTC. This encodes CASSLSHGSYEQYF.

This clonotype has at least ten counts. CDR3 nucleotide sequence: TGTGCCAGCAGTTTGGGCAGGGTGGAGACCCAGTACTTC. Translated: CASSLGRVETQYF. The chain carries TRBV28 and TRBJ2-5, with TRBD1 as a possible D gene (5 bases). Germline CDR1 reads MDHEN; CDR2 reads SYDVKM. The CDR3 extends over 13 amino acids. The germline V and J ends were trimmed by 3 bases and 5 bases, with 10 bases remaining between them. The variable domain in full, with the rest retrieved from reference TRBV28 and TRBJ2-5, is DVKVTQSSRYLVKRTGEKVFLECVQDMDHENMFWYRQDPGLGLRLIYFSYDVKMKEKGDIPEGYSVSREKKERFSLILESASTNQTSMYLCASSLGRVETQYFGPGTRLLVL.

This chain connects TRBV20-1 to TRBJ2-5; D is unresolved. Trimming removed 4 bases at V and 1 base at J, with 10 bases between. This CDR3 has 13 amino acids. The germline CDR1 and CDR2 sequences are DFQATT and SNEGSKA (reference sequence). CDR3 loop: CSATRTLQETQYF. CDR3 DNA sequence: TGCAGTGCTACCAGAACCCTCCAAGAGACCCAGTACTTC.

The chain has TRBV20-1 and TRBJ1-5; the match to TRBD1 covers 10 bases. This CDR3 region has 13 residues. With V trimmed by 6 bases and J by 5 bases, 4 bases remained unmatched. Germline values: CDR1 DFQATT, CDR2 SNEGSKA (reference sequence). The CDR3, as DNA: TGCAGTGCCACCGGGACAGGGGATCAGCCCCAGCATTTT. It codes for CSATGTGDQPQHF.

This clonotype has more than one count but fewer than ten. The chain has TRBV9 and TRBJ2-7, with D possibly matching TRBD2 (7 bases). The V gene's germline CDR1 is SGDLS and CDR2 YYNGEE. This CDR3 has 15 residues. Trimming shortened V by 2 bases and J by 3 bases, and 15 bases separated the two germline ends. In nucleotides, the CDR3 is TGTGCCAGCAGCGTTGGGGGGCCTAGCGGCTACGAGCAGTACTTC. Translated: CASSVGGPSGYEQYF.

The rearrangement uses TRBV20-1 and TRBJ1-6, with TRBD1 identical over 7 bases. The CDR3 contains 17 residues. J lost 8 bases, V lost 0 bases, and 13 bases had no gene match. Germline CDR1 and CDR2: DFQATT and SNEGSKA (reference sequence). Here the CDR3 DNA reads TGCAGTGCTAGAGATCTTCCGGGACAGAGGACGGATTCACCCCTCCACTTT. The encoded protein is CSARDLPGQRTDSPLHF.

This clonotype occurred a few times. The V and J genes are TRBV9 and TRBJ2-1, with TRBD1 matching over 9 bases. There are 16 residues in the CDR3. CDR1 is SGDLS and CDR2 is YYNGEE in the germline V gene. J was trimmed by 1 base and V by 3 bases; bases with no gene match: 5. The CDR3 loop is CASSAQTGGSYNEQFF. Here the CDR3 DNA reads TGTGCCAGCAGCGCGCAGACAGGGGGATCCTACAATGAGCAGTTCTTC.

Only a few counts were recorded for this clonotype. The chain combines TRBV11-1 with TRBJ2-7; 10 positions match TRBD1. V was clipped by 4 bases and J by 7 bases; unmatched bases: 10. Germline values: CDR1 SGHAT, CDR2 FQDESV (reference sequence). CDR3 length equals 15 residues. CDR3 loop: CASSSSPDRGYEQYF. The CDR3 bases are TGTGCCAGCAGCTCCTCACCGGACAGGGGGTATGAGCAGTACTTC.

This clonotype was seen just once. CDR3 residues: CASSFPTGSLFF. In nucleotides, the CDR3 is TGTGCCAGCAGCTTTCCGACAGGGTCCCTGTTTTTT. The chain uses TRBV7-8 and TRBJ2-2; 7 bases line up with TRBD1. The CDR3 loop spans 12 amino acids. CDR1 SGHVS and CDR2 FQNEAQ come from the germline V gene. J was trimmed by 14 bases and V by 3 bases; bases with no gene match: 6. Supplemented by reference TRBV7-8 and TRBJ2-2, the full variable domain reads GAGVSQSPRYKVAKRGQDVALRCDPISGHVSLFWYQQALGQGPEFLTYFQNEAQLDKSGLPSDRFFAERPEGSVSTLKIQRTQQEDSAVYLCASSFPTGSLFFGEGSRLTVL.

This clonotype has just a few counts. V and J are TRBV5-1 and TRBJ2-4, with D perhaps matching TRBD2 (6 bases). CDR1 and CDR2 from the germline V gene are SGHRS and YFSETQ. The CDR3 extends over 14 amino acids. The V end was cut by 3 bases, the J end by 8 bases, with 15 bases between. The CDR3 region is CASSSAGSADIQYF. CDR3 DNA: TGCGCCAGCAGCTCTGCGGGATCGGCGGACATTCAGTACTTC.

This clonotype came up a few times. The chain has TRBV27 and TRBJ2-3; D is unresolved. The CDR3 sequence is 17 residues long. V lost 4 bases to trimming and J lost 3 bases, with 20 bases between them. The germline V gene encodes CDR1 MNHEY and CDR2 SMNVEV (reference sequence). CDR3 nucleotides: TGTGCCAGCAGTTCCCCCCGGCAAGGGCCTTTGACAGATACGCAGTATTTT. It encodes CASSSPRQGPLTDTQYF.

The chain is built from TRBV7-2 and TRBJ1-2; unclear D gene. The CDR3 is 13 amino acids. The V end was cut by 5 bases, the J end by 8 bases, with 15 bases between. CDR1 and CDR2 (germline): SGHTA, FQGNSA. In DNA form, the CDR3 reads TGTGCCAGCAGCCTAAGAGGGTGGAGGGGCTACACCTTC. This encodes CASSLRGWRGYTF.

J is TRBJ1-1 and V is TRBV6-5; D is ambiguous. Trimming pared 3 bases from V and 1 base from J, leaving 9 bases between. Germline assignment: CDR1 MNHEY and CDR2 SVGAGI. This CDR3 comprises 14 residues. The CDR3 coding sequence is TGTGCCAGCAGTTATCAGGCTGGGAACACTGAAGCTTTCTTT. It yields the protein CASSYQAGNTEAFF.

The genes are TRBV7-2 and TRBJ1-2, with TRBD1 identical over 8 bases. The CDR3 has 15 residues. V shed 6 bases, J shed 6 bases, and the junction held 12 bases outside the gene matches. CDR1 and CDR2 (germline): SGHTA, FQGNSA. DNA for the CDR3: TGTGCCAGCAGTCCGGACAGGGCGTTTGGCGATGGCTACACCTTC. Residues: CASSPDRAFGDGYTF.

This chain uses TRBV28 with TRBJ2-4, with unresolved D. The CDR3 contains 13 residues. V was trimmed by 2 bases and J by 0 bases, leaving 2 bases between them. CDR1 and CDR2 (germline): MDHEN, SYDVKM. The CDR3 DNA follows: TGTGCCAGCAGTTTAGGAGCCAAAAACATTCAGTACTTC. Translated: CASSLGAKNIQYF.